The sequence of this T cell receptor (beta chain) was determined in a study of shared clonotypes between healthy human individuals. At the level of the study: Samples came from a couple of female and three male donors aged 18 to 49.

Study-wide points: Clonotypes shared by all four sorted-subset donors had higher generation probabilities than non-shared clonotypes.

Worth noting for this clone: Its specificity is not known.

TCRdb keeps only in-frame clones here, not all; method: immunoSEQ multiplex PCR. The sample has approximately 2,200,000 clones; around 93% are singletons. Naive CD8 cells comprised CD45RO-negative, CCR7-positively selected cells, excluding terminally differentiated effector memory CD45RA+ cells. All donors were healthy HIV-negative adults lacking recent acute infections or vaccinations. Sample: naive CD8+ T cells from PBMCs. The sequence was collected from a young man in good health. Some clones in this sample may be carry-over from other donors' samples.

CDR3 sequence: CASSYSSYMDGYTF. The CDR3 coding sequence is TGTGCCAGCAGTTACAGTTCATATATGGATGGCTACACCTTC. The rearrangement joins TRBV6-5 to TRBJ1-2; D gene unclear. V was shortened by 2 bases and J by 6 bases, with 13 bases between the two germline ends. The CDR3 has 14 amino acids. Germline V gene sequence: CDR1 MNHEY, CDR2 SVGAGI.